This T cell receptor beta chain was sequenced during a study of control samples from healthy donors and cancer patients. TCRdb's table, derived via immunoSEQ multiplex PCR, lists solely in-frame clones and lacks some. This sample has under 200,000 clones; roughly 94% occur once, and the top ten carry approximately 14%. Trimming cost V 0 bases and J 3 bases, with 15 bases left between them. There are 16 residues in the CDR3. Germline assignment: CDR1 SGHAT and CDR2 FQNNGV. Sequencing was done on a sample of PBMCs. The sequence was obtained from a man in his 60s with colorectal cancer. V usage is TRBV11-2 and J usage is TRBJ2-7; D tentatively fits TRBD1 or TRBD2 (5 bases each). The CDR3 DNA follows: TGTGCCAGCAGCTTAGATGGTGGGGGACCCGGCTACGAGCAGTACTTC. This codes for CASSLDGGGPGYEQYF.